The clone carrying this T cell receptor beta chain has ten or more counts. The antigen remains unidentified. The CDR3 is 15 amino acids. Germline assignment: CDR1 MNHNS and CDR2 SASEGT. V lost 3 bases, J lost 7 bases, and 7 bases stayed unmatched. TCRdb reanalysed the 5' RACE reads using MiXCR and keeps one entry per CDR3 protein. This sample has about 240,000 distinct CDR3 sequences, with approximately 11% found just once. The sample comes from a study of CD8 T cells in ankylosing spondylitis. Study conclusions and caveats: Reportedly, significant enrichment of disease-linked clones occurred in matched ankylosing spondylitis synovial fluid.

Sequencing was done on a sample of blood, either unsorted or a sorted T cell fraction (not recorded which). The V and J genes are TRBV6-1 and TRBJ2-1; 9 bases agree with TRBD2. This sequence was found in a male donor with ankylosing spondylitis or in good health (not recorded which). CDR3 nucleotides: TGTGCCAGCAGTGAGGGGCTAGCGGGGTGGAATGAGCAGTTCTTC. Amino acids: CASSEGLAGWNEQFF.